The 12 T cell receptor beta chains listed next were all sequenced from one sample in a study of cytomegalovirus exposure and HLA in healthy donors. Vbeta (60) and Jbeta (13) primers were used in the PCR. This table comes from immunoSEQ multiplex PCR, and its TCRdb copy is limited to in-frame clones, with some not included. Of around 59,000 clones in the sample, about four fifths were seen once. The sequenced sample was PBMCs. These receptors were taken from a woman in her thirties or forties in good health and CMV-seronegative.

This chain uses TRBV6-1 with TRBJ2-1; 9 bases are shared with TRBD1. The germline V gene encodes CDR1 MNHNS and CDR2 SASEGT. The CDR3 length is 14 residues. The ends lost 6 bases at V and 7 bases at J; junction bases unmatched: 7. CDR3 protein: CASRIGQGYNEQFF. CDR3 sequence (DNA): TGTGCCAGCAGGATCGGACAGGGGTATAATGAGCAGTTCTTC.

This clone was seen a single time. V gene TRBV12-1 combines with J gene TRBJ2-1; the table's D gene call, TRBD2, was not cross checked with the DNA. TRBV12-1 is designated a pseudogene. This CDR3 has 15 amino acids. As DNA, the CDR3 is TGTGCCAGCAGCACCTATAGCGGGAGATCTCGGGAGCAGTTCTTC. It specifies CASSTYSGRSREQFF.

The V gene is TRBV6-6, the J gene TRBJ2-2; D is possibly TRBD1 (5 bases). This CDR3 contains 15 residues. Germline CDR1 is MNHNY and CDR2 is SVGAGI (reference sequence). Trimming stripped 6 bases from V and 1 base from J, with 12 bases between. This chain's CDR3 is CASRQDTMNTGELFF. The CDR3 bases are TGTGCCAGCAGGCAGGACACTATGAACACCGGGGAGCTGTTTTTT.

The gene calls are TRBV4-1 and TRBJ2-1, with D perhaps TRBD2 (5 bases). The CDR3 length is 14 residues. Trimming left V 0 bases short and J 5 bases short, with 8 bases between. The V gene's germline CDR1 is MGHRA and CDR2 YSYEKL. CDR3 in DNA: TGCGCCAGCAGCCAAGAGACGGAGGACAATGAGCAGTTCTTC. Its protein product is CASSQETEDNEQFF.

The J gene is TRBJ2-5, the V gene TRBV7-9; D might be TRBD2 (5 bases). The germline V and J ends were trimmed by 1 base and 0 bases, with 18 bases remaining between them. This CDR3 contains 18 residues. Germline V gene data show CDR1 as SEHNR and CDR2 as FQNEAQ (reference sequence). As DNA, the CDR3 is TGTGCCAGCAGCTTAGTCAGCGGTCCGCAGGAGAACCAAGAGACCCAGTACTTC. It yields the protein CASSLVSGPQENQETQYF.

The gene calls are TRBV7-2 and TRBJ2-4; 7 nucleotides line up with TRBD1. Germline V CDR1 and CDR2: SGHTA, FQGNSA. The CDR3 length is 16 residues. With 1 base clipped from V and 5 bases from J, the junction kept 8 bases outside the gene matches. The CDR3 spells CASSLVGTGVQNIQYF. CDR3 sequence (DNA): TGTGCCAGCAGCTTAGTAGGCACAGGGGTACAAAACATTCAGTACTTC.

The gene calls are TRBV28 and TRBJ1-4; D gene uncertain. This CDR3 contains 16 residues. The V gene's germline CDR1 is MDHEN and CDR2 SYDVKM. V was cut by 5 bases and J by 0 bases, with 13 bases left in between. DNA of the CDR3: TGTGCCAGCAGTGGTCTAGAGGGTGCAACTAATGAAAAACTGTTTTTT. It yields the protein CASSGLEGATNEKLFF.

The chain joins TRBV27 to TRBJ2-2; 8 nucleotides agree with TRBD1. Germline V gene lookup returns CDR1 MNHEY and CDR2 SMNVEV (reference sequence). V dropped 1 base and J dropped 4; count of bases not matched to a gene: 11. This CDR3 spans 18 amino acids. CDR3 coding DNA: TGTGCCAGCAGTTTATTTGGACAGGGCGCTTGGGGCACCGGGGAGCTGTTTTTT. Translated, it gives CASSLFGQGAWGTGELFF.

About this clone itself: Compared with germline, one end of the junction differs, possibly owing to a read error. V and J are TRBV6-1 and TRBJ1-2; D unresolved. Looked up from germline, CDR1 is MNHNS and CDR2 is SASEGT. CDR3 length equals 11 residues. The CDR3 is CASGEVVGYTF. The CDR3 DNA follows: TGTGCCAGCGGTGAAGTAGTAGGCTACACCTTC.

This clone was seen a few times. Within the sample, other DNA sequences also encode this same CDR3. V gene TRBV28 combines with J gene TRBJ1-5; 9 bases align to TRBD1. Per the germline V gene, CDR1 is MDHEN and CDR2 is SYDVKM. The CDR3 length is 14 residues. With V trimmed by 4 bases and J by 6 bases, 4 bases remained unmatched. The CDR3 loop reads CASSSGQGRQPQHF. CDR3 DNA sequence: TGTGCCAGCAGTTCCGGACAGGGGCGTCAGCCCCAGCATTTT.

The chain couples TRBV4-2 to TRBJ2-7; D unclear. V dropped 1 base and J dropped 2 bases, with 9 bases sitting between them. The germline V gene has CDR1 LGHNA and CDR2 YNFKEQ. The CDR3 covers 14 residues. The CDR3 DNA follows: TGTGCCAGCAGCCAAGGATGGCCAGCCTACGAGCAGTACTTC. It specifies CASSQGWPAYEQYF.

This clone was observed once. The rearrangement uses TRBV19 and TRBJ1-3; tentatively, D is TRBD1 (6 bases). V gave up 7 bases and J gave up 0 bases, with 10 bases separating them. Germline CDR1 and CDR2: LNHDA and SQIVND (reference sequence). This CDR3 is 14 amino acids long. DNA of the CDR3: TGTGCCAGTACCCGGACAGACTCTGGAAACACCATATATTTT. Amino acid sequence: CASTRTDSGNTIYF.